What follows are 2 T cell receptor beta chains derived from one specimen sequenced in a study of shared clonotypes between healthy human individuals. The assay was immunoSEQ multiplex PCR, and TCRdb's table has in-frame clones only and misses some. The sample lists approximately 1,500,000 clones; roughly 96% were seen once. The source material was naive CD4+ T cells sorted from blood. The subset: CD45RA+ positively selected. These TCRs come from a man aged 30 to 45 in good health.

The CDR3 DNA follows: TGTGCCAGCTCAAACATTGCCTGGGAGCAGTTCTTC. Amino acid sequence: CASSNIAWEQFF. The genes are TRBV18 and TRBJ2-1, with D uncertain. Germline V gives CDR1 KGHSH, CDR2 LQKENI. The CDR3 spans 12 residues. Trimming pared 5 bases from V and 10 bases from J, leaving 12 bases between.

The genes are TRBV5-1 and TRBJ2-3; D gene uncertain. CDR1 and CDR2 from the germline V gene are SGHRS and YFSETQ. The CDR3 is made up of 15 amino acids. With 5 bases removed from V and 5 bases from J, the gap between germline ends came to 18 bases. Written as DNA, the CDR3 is TGCGCCAGCAGAGTGTCAGCGCCGTTAATAGATACGCAGTATTTT. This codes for CASRVSAPLIDTQYF.